This passage covers 18 T cell receptor beta chains from one sample sequenced in a study of shared clonotypes between healthy human individuals. The method was immunoSEQ multiplex PCR; TCRdb's version includes in-frame clones alone and lacks a portion of them. The table lists roughly 500,000 clones, around 95% of them singletons. Sequenced sample: naive CD4+ T cells sorted from blood. This sample's subset: CD45RA+ positively selected. The source of these receptors is a woman aged 25 to 45 in good health.

This clone appeared a single time. The chain combines TRBV19 with TRBJ2-7, with 7 bases matching TRBD1. This CDR3 comprises 15 residues. The germline V gene has CDR1 LNHDA and CDR2 SQIVND (reference sequence). With V trimmed by 6 bases and J by 0 bases, 8 bases remained unmatched. The CDR3 DNA is TGTGCCAGTAGAAATACAGGGGATAACTCCTACGAGCAGTACTTC. Amino acid sequence: CASRNTGDNSYEQYF. The variable domain in full, with the rest retrieved from reference TRBV19 and TRBJ2-7, is DGGITQSPKYLFRKEGQNVTLSCEQNLNHDAMYWYRQDPGQGLRLIYYSQIVNDFQKGDIAEGYSVSREKKESFPLTVTSAQKNPTAFYLCASRNTGDNSYEQYFGPGTRLTVT.

J is TRBJ2-3 and V is TRBV19, with no clear D. V was shortened by 4 bases and J by 4 bases, with 15 bases between the two germline ends. Looked up from germline, CDR1 is LNHDA and CDR2 is SQIVND (reference sequence). The CDR3 extends over 15 amino acids. CDR3 sequence (DNA): TGTGCCAGTAGTACCCTCAAGAAAGGGTCAGATACGCAGTATTTT. Protein product: CASSTLKKGSDTQYF.

This clone came up once. This chain uses TRBV15 with TRBJ2-1; D is unresolved. Trimming stripped 0 bases from V and 8 bases from J, with 11 bases between. Germline values: CDR1 LNHNV, CDR2 YYDKDF (reference sequence). This CDR3 has 14 residues. CDR3 DNA: TGTGCCACCAGCAGAGATACCTTAAGCCATGAGCAGTTCTTC. Protein: CATSRDTLSHEQFF.

The J gene is TRBJ1-5, the V gene TRBV2; no firm D call. Germline CDR1 SNHLY, CDR2 FYNNEI. V lost 0 bases and J 5 bases, leaving 5 bases between the germline ends. The CDR3 totals 13 residues. This CDR3 is CASSEAAYQPQHF. In nucleotides, the CDR3 is TGTGCCAGCAGTGAAGCGGCTTATCAGCCCCAGCATTTT.

The chain uses TRBV5-1 and TRBJ2-7; perhaps D is TRBD1 or TRBD2 (6 bases each). CDR3 length: 13 amino acids. Trimming shortened V by 3 bases and J by 3 bases, and 10 bases separated the two germline ends. Germline values: CDR1 SGHRS, CDR2 YFSETQ. CDR3 sequence: CASSWGAGYEQYF. CDR3 coding DNA: TGCGCCAGCAGCTGGGGGGCAGGCTACGAGCAGTACTTC.

The rearrangement joins TRBV7-6 to TRBJ2-6; D gene uncertain. With 5 bases removed from V and 0 bases from J, the gap between germline ends came to 2 bases. The length of the CDR3 is 13 residues. Germline V CDR1 and CDR2: SGHVS, FNYEAQ. CDR3 DNA: TGTGCCAGCAGCCACTCTGGGGCCAACGTCCTGACTTTC. Amino acids: CASSHSGANVLTF.

V is TRBV2 and J is TRBJ2-3; D possibly corresponds to TRBD1 (5 bases). The V gene lost 3 bases and the J gene lost 2 bases, with 12 bases spanning the gap. Germline lookup yields CDR1 SNHLY and CDR2 FYNNEI. The CDR3 is 15 residues long. CDR3 amino acids: CASSDGAGFTDTQYF. The CDR3 nucleotides are TGTGCCAGCAGTGATGGGGCCGGATTCACAGATACGCAGTATTTT. Together with reference TRBV2 and TRBJ2-3, the CDR3 gives the full variable domain: EPEVTQTPSHQVTQMGQEVILRCVPISNHLYFYWYRQILGQKVEFLVSFYNNEISEKSEIFDDQFSVERPDGSNFTLKIRSTKLEDSAMYFCASSDGAGFTDTQYFGPGTRLTVL.

This clone was found once. The chain carries TRBV5-6 and TRBJ1-2; TRBD1 agrees at 8 bases. The germline V gene has CDR1 SGHDT and CDR2 YYEEEE. CDR3 length: 13 residues. V lost 3 bases to trimming and J lost 7 bases; unmatched junction nucleotides: 5. CDR3 coding DNA: TGTGCCAGCAGCTGGACAGGGTCGCCTGGCTACACCTTC. Its translation is CASSWTGSPGYTF. Variable domain in full (rest from reference TRBV5-6 and TRBJ1-2): DAGVTQSPTHLIKTRGQQVTLRCSPKSGHDTVSWYQQALGQGPQFIFQYYEEEERQRGNFPDRFSGHQFPNYSSELNVNALLLGDSALYLCASSWTGSPGYTFGSGTRLTVV.

A single count supports this clone. The genes are TRBV10-3 and TRBJ1-1, with D possibly TRBD1 on 5 matching bases. The ends were cut back, 5 bases at V and 1 base at J, with 11 bases in the middle. The CDR3 is 14 amino acids. CDR1 ENHRY and CDR2 SYGVKD come from the germline V gene. For the CDR3, the DNA is TGTGCCATCAGTATACTCGACAGGAACACTGAAGCTTTCTTT. Amino acids: CAISILDRNTEAFF.

The genes are TRBV13 and TRBJ2-5; perhaps TRBD1 as D (7 bases). CDR3 length: 15 residues. Germline CDR1 PRHDT, CDR2 FYEKMQ (reference sequence). Trimming shortened V by 1 base and J by 5 bases, and 14 bases separated the two germline ends. The CDR3 bases are TGTGCCAGCAGCTTAGCTGGCAGGGGGGAGGAGACCCAGTACTTC. Its protein product is CASSLAGRGEETQYF. Drawing the rest from reference TRBV13 and TRBJ2-5, the complete variable domain is AAGVIQSPRHLIKEKRETATLKCYPIPRHDTVYWYQQGPGQDPQFLISFYEKMQSDKGSIPDRFSAQQFSDYHSELNMSSLELGDSALYFCASSLAGRGEETQYFGPGTRLLVL.

CDR3 DNA sequence: TGTGCCAGCAGCTTAGAGGGGGGAAGCACTGAAGCTTTCTTT. Its protein is CASSLEGGSTEAFF. The chain carries TRBV7-8 and TRBJ1-1, with D maybe TRBD1 (6 bases). Germline V gene sequence: CDR1 SGHVS, CDR2 FQNEAQ. Trimming pared 1 base from V and 4 bases from J, leaving 10 bases between. This CDR3 spans 14 amino acids.

This rearrangement joins TRBV28 to TRBJ1-3, with no clear D. With 2 bases removed from V and 0 bases from J, the gap between germline ends came to 8 bases. In germline, CDR1 is MDHEN, CDR2 SYDVKM. This CDR3 comprises 15 residues. CDR3 residues: CASSLGSFSGNTIYF. CDR3 bases: TGTGCCAGCAGTTTAGGCTCCTTCTCTGGAAACACCATATATTTT.

The chain combines TRBV5-1 with TRBJ1-2; D gene unclear. The CDR3 is made up of 16 amino acids. Deletions cut 4 bases from V and 4 bases from J, with 20 bases between. The germline CDR1 and CDR2 sequences are SGHRS and YFSETQ. DNA for the CDR3: TGCGCCAGCAGCGCCTCAGGCTCATCGGCTGGCTATGGCTACACCTTC. It encodes CASSASGSSAGYGYTF.

About this clone: The same CDR3 is also encoded by other DNA sequences in this sample. The V gene is TRBV30, the J gene TRBJ1-1, with a weak D call TRBD1 (5 bases). CDR1 is GTSNPN and CDR2 is SVGIG in the germline V gene (reference sequence). There are 13 residues in the CDR3. V lost 2 bases and J lost 0, with 7 bases in between. CDR3 nucleotide sequence: TGTGCCTGGAGTAGGGGTGTGAACACTGAAGCTTTCTTT. Translating gives CAWSRGVNTEAFF.

This sequence joins TRBV19 and TRBJ2-7; D is unresolved. V was shortened by 1 base and J by 2 bases, with 6 bases between the two germline ends. The germline V gene encodes CDR1 LNHDA and CDR2 SQIVND (reference sequence). CDR3 length equals 13 residues. CDR3 nucleotide sequence: TGTGCCAGTAGTATAGGCGAAGCCTACGAGCAGTACTTC. Its translation: CASSIGEAYEQYF.

The chain employs TRBV6-1 and TRBJ2-2; 9 positions match TRBD2. This CDR3 contains 17 residues. Germline V lookup: CDR1 MNHNS, CDR2 SASEGT. V was clipped by 4 bases and J by 1 base; unmatched bases: 7. The CDR3 DNA sequence: TGTGCCAGCAGTGGTTGGCGGGAGGGCCAGAACACCGGGGAGCTGTTTTTT. Translation: CASSGWREGQNTGELFF.

This chain links TRBV7-2 with TRBJ1-3; the D gene is possibly TRBD1 (5 bases). V gave up 5 bases and J gave up 7 bases, with 21 bases separating them. Germline V lookup: CDR1 SGHTA, CDR2 FQGNSA. This CDR3 has 16 amino acids. This CDR3 reads CASSVSTAPGRNTIYF. CDR3 nucleotides: TGTGCCAGCAGCGTATCAACAGCCCCAGGGAGGAACACCATATATTTT.

The chain joins TRBV6-1 to TRBJ1-4, with 7 positions matching TRBD1. V lost 4 bases to trimming and J lost 5 bases; unmatched junction nucleotides: 7. CDR1 MNHNS and CDR2 SASEGT come from the germline V gene. The CDR3 loop spans 15 amino acids. CDR3 sequence: CASSGPTGPNEKLFF. The CDR3 DNA reads as TGTGCCAGCAGTGGGCCGACAGGGCCGAATGAAAAACTGTTTTTT.